This TCR beta chain was found in a study of spatial heterogeneity in lung cancer. The CDR3 extends over 16 amino acids. In germline, CDR1 is MNHEY, CDR2 SMNVEV (reference sequence). The V gene lost 5 bases and the J gene lost 3 bases, with 18 bases spanning the gap. Single TCR cDNA molecules each had their own unique molecular identifier. TCRdb itself ran the 5' RACE reads through MiXCR, one entry per CDR3 protein. The sample holds about 48,000 distinct CDR3 sequences, 5.3% seen once. Specified time point: sample taken at primary tumor resection. The donors, about 78 patients with untreated early-stage non-small cell lung cancer, provided the samples. The study sequenced unsorted whole RNA from tumor, nontumor lung or frozen PBMC.

This receptor was obtained from a male donor with early-stage non-small cell lung cancer. Here the sequenced sample was PBMCs, taken at surgery. The chain has TRBV27 and TRBJ2-3; D unclear. CDR3 sequence (DNA): TGTGCCAGCAGTCCCCTCCCGACTGTACCAACAGATACGCAGTATTTT. It is translated as CASSPLPTVPTDTQYF.